The T cell receptor (beta chain) under discussion was sequenced for a study of blood T cells in healthy people across ages. Findings and limits, study-wide: Since the PBMCs were unsorted, naive and antigen-experienced cells could not be conclusively compared.

Sample-barcoded 5' priming and a J-beta primer mix drove a second PCR of roughly 7 to 11 cycles. MiXCR, run by TCRdb on the 5' RACE reads, gives a single entry per CDR3 protein. Here the sample spans about 2 million distinct CDR3 sequences, roughly 52% being singletons. Unmatched junction bases numbered 10, after V lost 1 base and J lost 2 bases. The CDR3 contains 17 residues. Germline CDR1 reads SGHTA; CDR2 reads FQGNSA. Regarding this clonotype: Its antigen remains unknown.

The sequenced sample was blood. The V and J genes are TRBV7-2 and TRBJ2-7, with 8 bases that match TRBD2. The clonotype originates from a woman aged 40 to 49 in good health. CDR3 sequence: CASSLVGGVAPTYEQYF. The CDR3 nucleotides are TGTGCCAGCAGCTTAGTCGGGGGGGTAGCCCCGACCTACGAGCAGTACTTC. The full variable domain, its missing parts supplied by reference TRBV7-2 and TRBJ2-7, is GAGVSQSPSNKVTEKGKDVELRCDPISGHTALYWYRQSLGQGLEFLIYFQGNSAPDKSGLPSDRFSAERTGGSVSTLTIQRTQQEDSAVYLCASSLVGGVAPTYEQYFGPGTRLTVT.